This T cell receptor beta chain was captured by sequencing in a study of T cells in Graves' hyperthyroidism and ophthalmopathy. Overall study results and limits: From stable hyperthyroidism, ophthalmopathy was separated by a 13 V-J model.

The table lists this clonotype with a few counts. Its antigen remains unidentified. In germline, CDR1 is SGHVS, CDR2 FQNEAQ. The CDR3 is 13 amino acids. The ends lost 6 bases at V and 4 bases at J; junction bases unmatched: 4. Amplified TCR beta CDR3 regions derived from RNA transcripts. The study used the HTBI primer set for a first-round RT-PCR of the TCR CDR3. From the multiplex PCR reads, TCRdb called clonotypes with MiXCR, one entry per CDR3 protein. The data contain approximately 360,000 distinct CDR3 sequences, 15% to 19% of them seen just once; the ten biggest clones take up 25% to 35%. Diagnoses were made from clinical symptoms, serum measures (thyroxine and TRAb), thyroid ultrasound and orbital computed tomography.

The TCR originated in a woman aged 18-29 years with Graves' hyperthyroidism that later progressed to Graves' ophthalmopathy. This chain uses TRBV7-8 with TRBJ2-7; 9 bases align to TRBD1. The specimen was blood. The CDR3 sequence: CASRGQGLYEQYF. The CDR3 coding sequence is TGTGCCAGCAGGGGACAGGGTCTTTACGAGCAGTACTTC.